The present entry profiles one T cell receptor (beta chain) with its context. This may come from a read error, since a much larger clone is one base off. These data belong to a study of T cell repertoires in cytomegalovirus infection. The germline CDR1 and CDR2 sequences are SGHVS and FNYEAQ. The V and J ends lost 5 bases and 5 bases, in that order; junction bases with no gene match: 14. CDR3 length equals 16 residues. TCRdb analysed the reads with MiXCR anew, one entry per CDR3 protein. The table records about 400,000 distinct CDR3 sequences, 15% to 20% of them present only once. This TCR came from a human donor in good health (CMV status not recorded). Some clones in this sample may be carry-over from other donors' samples. This chain links TRBV7-6 with TRBJ2-5; 7 bases fit TRBD1. The material sequenced was PBMCs. DNA of the CDR3: TGTGCCAGCAGCCGTATTAACAGGGGTTTGCTGGAGACCCAGTACTTC. Protein product: CASSRINRGLLETQYF.